This entry describes one TCR beta chain. The source of the sample is a study of blood T cell repertoires in COVID-19. Study at large: Acute-phase and convalescent COVID-19 samples originated in the United States, Italy and Spain. Sources were T cells, B-cell-depleted T cells, or PBMCs; the material itself was cDNA or gDNA.

V lost 0 bases to trimming and J lost 2 bases; unmatched junction nucleotides: 6. Germline lookup yields CDR1 MGHRA and CDR2 YSYEKL. The CDR3 has 19 amino acids. Study processing details: How many nucleated cells were present was estimated from reference gene primer amplification. Repertoires were generated with immunoSEQ multiplex PCR, while TCRdb's copy carries only in-frame clones and drops some. V and J calls and clone size are as listed in that table; D and trimming were resolved from the DNA. Found here are over 200,000 clones, around 80% of them singletons; the top ten hold around 25%. The chain recombines TRBV4-1 with TRBJ1-6, with 11 bases aligning to TRBD1. The source of this sequence is a middle-aged man with acute or convalescent COVID-19. Sequenced material: peripheral blood. This chain's CDR3 is CASSQDPRDRGTYNSPLHF. The CDR3, as DNA: TGCGCCAGCAGCCAAGACCCTCGGGACAGGGGGACCTATAATTCACCCCTCCACTTT.